The present TCR beta chain was sequenced within a study of T-cell memory formation after mild COVID-19 listed by TCRdb under 2021. Regarding the research as a whole: TCR sequence clusters from the two donors were found to be largely donor specific. In two donors, T-cell clones that expanded and contracted after mild COVID-19 were followed by sequencing TCRalpha and TCRbeta repertoires longitudinally. Two young, previously healthy adult volunteers, one female and one male, were included in the cohort.

At the junction V is shortened by 3 bases and J by 2 bases, with 12 bases in between. Counted from cysteine to phenylalanine, this CDR3 has 15 amino acids. Just the 45-base CDR3 DNA is kept, in frame starting at base 1. CDR1 SEHNR and CDR2 FQNEAQ are derived from the germline V gene (reference sequence). PBMCs were isolated by Ficoll-Paque density gradient centrifugation. For this clonotype: Its antigen has not been determined. Per-nucleotide qualities are absent, and no much larger clonotype sits a single base away.

Instrument used: Illumina NovaSeq 6000. cDNA libraries for TCRalpha and TCRbeta were prepared by 5'RACE using constant-segment primers, with sample barcodes and unique molecular identifiers added. Trizol reagent was used to extract RNA from every sample. Library amplification was performed in two PCR steps, and a second sample barcode and Illumina TruSeq adapters were introduced in the second step. The libraries were sequenced on an Illumina NovaSeq using 2 x 150 bp paired-end reads. The authors processed their data as follows. The reads were demultiplexed and collapsed into UMI-guided consensus sequences using migec v1.2.7. With mixcr v2.1.11, UMI consensuses were aligned to TRA and TRB V and J templates and assembled into clonotypes. Expanded or contracted clonotypes were those called significant by both edgeR and NoisET, with noise models trained on biological replicates. For edgeR calls, a false discovery rate-adjusted p below 0.01 and a log2 fold-change threshold of 1 were applied. PCA with hierarchical clustering of max-normalized trajectories of the 1000 most abundant clonotypes was used as exploratory dynamics analysis. Each responding clone was given a CD4 or CD8 phenotype based on the CD4+ and CD8+ repertoires, which had been sequenced separately. The raw public data were reprocessed by TCRdb itself: fastp quality trimming at Q25, MiXCR clonotype calling, in-frame beta chains only. CDR3 protein sequences are deduplicated, and each keeps its most common genes and DNA. V and J calls and clone size were set by TCRdb, not the authors. The sample contains around 130,000 distinct CDR3 sequences, about 6% of them found a single time. The ten top clones hold 2% to 2.5% of the sample.

Overall results and qualifications from the work: Contracting CD4+ clones were found mainly in CM and EM memory subsets, while CD8+ clones were enriched in EMRA. The study included only a couple of mild cases, and larger cohorts that include severe cases with pre-infection samples were judged to be necessary. Some responding clones were detected in pre-infection memory, suggesting pre-existing cross-reactive memory T cells joined the SARS-CoV-2 response. SARS-CoV-2 specificity of the second-wave clones peaking on day 37 was not confirmed. Clones contracting from day 15 to 85 had balanced CD4/CD8 phenotypes, while a second wave expanding from day 15 to 37 was biased towards CD4+.

This sequence was found in an adult woman who had mild COVID-19 (a few samples of this study predate the infection). The sample titles of this study are shuffled in the database, so cell type and time point are left out; the donor was told from shared clones. The V and J segments used are TRBV7-9 and TRBJ2-3, and possibly TRBD1, on 6 matching bases. The sequencing input was PBMCs or a T cell subset sorted from them (not recorded which). CDR3 protein: CASSLGAVVTDTQYF. In nucleotide form, the sequence is TGTGCCAGCAGCTTGGGGGCCGTAGTCACAGATACGCAGTATTTT.